This TCR beta chain emerged from a study of T cell changes during pregnancy in multiple sclerosis. The germline gives CDR1 SEHNR, CDR2 FQNEAQ (reference sequence). This CDR3 contains 14 residues. V was pared by 5 bases and J by 4 bases, with 14 bases between. This clone was seen only a few times. Profiled with immunoSEQ multiplex PCR; TCRdb holds only in-frame clones, not every one. The sample shows 50,000 to 60,000 clones, 89% of them seen only once. The TCR sequence derives from a female donor with multiple sclerosis, enrolled in a pregnancy study. The chain is built from TRBV7-9 and TRBJ1-2; possible D gene TRBD1, 5 bases. Sample: peripheral blood, taken after pregnancy. The CDR3 sequence is CASSDQTELYGYTF. CDR3 coding DNA: TGTGCCAGCAGCGACCAGACAGAGCTCTATGGCTACACCTTC.